This T cell receptor beta chain was sequenced in a study of blood T cell repertoires in COVID-19. Background on the study: Acute and convalescent COVID-19 samples came from the United States, Italy and Spain. PBMCs, B-cell-depleted T cells, or T cells provided the cDNA or gDNA that made up the material.

This clone has more than one count but fewer than ten. While infection was still active, Seattle patients were enrolled and then followed longitudinally. In the source study's methods: How many nucleated cells were present was estimated from reference gene primer amplification. Produced via immunoSEQ multiplex PCR; TCRdb's table is partial and in-frame only. That table gives V, J and clone size, and the DNA gave D and trimming. The sample lists a few hundred thousand clones; roughly 90% were seen once. This sequence originates from a woman in her 30s with COVID-19, enrolled during active disease. Material: peripheral blood.

The CDR3 protein is CASTATAQGGGKLFF. The CDR3 region has the DNA TGCGCCAGCACCGCGACCGCGCAGGGGGGCGGAAAACTGTTTTTT. The gene calls are TRBV4-3 and TRBJ1-4; 7 bases agree with TRBD1. The germline CDR1 and CDR2 sequences are LGHNA and YSLEER. The V segment lost 7 bases and the J segment 10 bases; nucleotides outside the gene matches: 15. This CDR3 has 15 amino acids.